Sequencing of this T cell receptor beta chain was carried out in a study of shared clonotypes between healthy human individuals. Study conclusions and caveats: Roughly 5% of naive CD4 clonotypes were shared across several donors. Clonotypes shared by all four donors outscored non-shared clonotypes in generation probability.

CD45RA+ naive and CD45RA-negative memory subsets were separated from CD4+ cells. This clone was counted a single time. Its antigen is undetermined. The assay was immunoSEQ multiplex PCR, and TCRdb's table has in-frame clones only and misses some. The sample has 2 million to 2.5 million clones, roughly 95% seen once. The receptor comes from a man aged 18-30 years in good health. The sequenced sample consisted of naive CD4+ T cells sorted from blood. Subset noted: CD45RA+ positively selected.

DNA of the CDR3: TGTGCCAGCTCAGAGACTAGCGAGACAGATACGCAGTATTTT. It yields the protein CASSETSETDTQYF. This chain joins TRBV18 and TRBJ2-3; 8 nucleotides align to TRBD2. The length of the CDR3 is 14 residues. Trimming took 5 bases from V and 3 from J; bases not matched to a gene: 4. From germline, CDR1 is KGHSH and CDR2 LQKENI.